This entry describes one T cell receptor beta chain. Its antigen is unknown. No base-level quality is on record; no much larger clone is a single base apart. Other DNA sequences in the sample encode the same CDR3. The High Capacity cDNA Reverse Transcription Kit was used to reverse transcribe all of the isolated RNA, meaning that expressed TCRB transcripts were what got sequenced. Deep immunoSEQ sequencing was applied to naive, central memory and regulatory T cell samples, giving an average of about 3.4 million total reads per sample. Sorted cells were lysed in RLT buffer, and RNA was extracted using DNase-treated RNeasy Micro or Mini kits according to cell number. To prevent cross-contamination, every cell subset was processed on its own, while patient and healthy donor samples were processed together. TCRB sequences were amplified from cDNA with the immunoSEQ multiplex PCR, producing 87-bp fragments spanning the CDR3 region. The amplicons were sequenced using the Illumina HiSeq platform. As for the authors' bioinformatics: Synthetic template baselines were used to correct PCR bias computationally, reads within Hamming distance 2 were collapsed, and singletons that could not be merged were discarded. Reads were aligned to IMGT to assign V, D and J genes, CDR3 length, and insertions or deletions at six rearrangement sites. Within each subset, clonotype counts were normalized to sorted cell number, and only after that were true diversity and Gini coefficients computed with the tcR R package. The overlap coefficient, calculated on TCRB nucleotide sequences, was used to measure repertoire sharing. As stored in TCRdb, this immuneACCESS dataset retains in-frame rearrangements with V and J assigned. A fraction of the clones does not appear; measured against another copy, unresolved V genes explain less than half of the discrepancy, and the remainder lacks a known reason. V and J calls and clone size are copied from that table; D and trimming were computed from the DNA. In all, the sample holds under 400,000 clones, and about 15% of those were seen once. Under 8.5% of the sample belongs to the ten largest clones.

Each donor gave one peripheral blood draw, around 0.12 L on average, collected into heparinised tubes. Naive, central memory, regulatory and stem cell-like memory CD4+ T cells were sorted on a BD FACSAria II using a panel including CD45RO, CCR7, CD25, CD127, CD95 and CD27. A purity above 95% was achieved for all sorted populations. PBMCs were separated immediately by Lymphoprep density gradient centrifugation and were stained directly, without being cultured. So that batch effects would be minimized, each experiment stained and sorted samples in pairs, pairing one healthy donor with one patient. These data originate in a study of beta chain features in type 1 diabetes (dated by TCRdb to the late 2010s). Regarding the complete study: Patients and healthy donors did not differ in mean age, gender distribution, total cell number or subset yield. A total of about 110 million sorted cells were examined across all samples, and the number of cells per subset was strongly correlated with RNA yield. In the study, TCRB repertoires of sorted circulating CD4+ T cell subsets from recently diagnosed type 1 diabetes patients were compared with those of matched healthy donors. Regulatory and stem cell-like memory subsets were obtained from only 8 patients and roughly 8 healthy donors, while naive and central memory subsets were obtained from all 30 or so donors. The paper's findings and limits, for the study overall: Type 1 diabetes patients showed a moderate but significant shortening of TCRB CDR3 length in all four CD4+ subsets. HLA sub-analyses involved small numbers of individuals, so any influence of HLA type on TCRB rearrangement remained unresolved. At VDJ recombination sites, type 1 diabetes patients had fewer insertions and more deleted nucleotides, which implies abnormalities in thymic rearrangement. Shorter templates might be favored by PCR, yet because patient and control samples were amplified and corrected together, any such skew would affect both groups equally. Because cDNA was sequenced instead of genomic DNA, highly expressing activated cells could be over-represented, though the groups showed no difference in activation or CD3 levels. The naive, central memory and regulatory TCRB repertoires appeared to resemble one another more closely among patients than among healthy donors.

CDR1 and CDR2, looked up from the germline V gene, are SGHRS and YFSETQ. The CDR3 goes from the cysteine to the phenylalanine over 12 residues. The DNA shown is the 36-base CDR3, in frame from base 1. The junction carries 6 bases between V and J, which are trimmed by 3 bases and 3 bases respectively. The source is a man younger than 40 in good health. This sequence uses TRBV5-1 and TRBJ1-1; no confident D gene assignment can be made. Sequencing was done on a sample of central memory CD4+ T cells from blood. For the CDR3, the sequence is CASSSEDTEAFF. The nucleotide sequence is given as TGCGCCAGCAGCTCGGAGGACACTGAAGCTTTCTTT. The reference TRBV5-1 and TRBJ1-1 proteins fill in what lies around the CDR3, so the full variable domain reads KAGVTQTPRYLIKTRGQQVTLSCSPISGHRSVSWYQQTPGQGLQFLFEYFSETQRNKGNFPGRFSGRQFSNSRSEMNVSTLELGDSALYLCASSSEDTEAFFGQGTRLTVV.